What follows are 29 T cell receptor beta chains derived from one specimen sequenced in a study of T cell responses to AZD1222 COVID-19 vaccine. Method: immunoSEQ multiplex PCR; TCRdb's copy keeps in-frame clones and lacks some. The sample carries 140,000 to 150,000 clones, 88% recorded once. Material: peripheral blood, obtained on day 0 of AZD1222 vaccination. The receptors shown here come from an adult in good health.

In this sample, this clone turned up once. The gene calls are TRBV12-5 and TRBJ1-1, with D possibly matching TRBD1 (5 bases). This CDR3 has 16 residues. V gave up 0 bases and J gave up 0 bases, with 11 bases separating them. Per the germline V gene, CDR1 is LGHNT and CDR2 is FRNRAP. The CDR3 sequence is CASGLVGGELNTEAFF. The CDR3 DNA is TGTGCTAGTGGTTTGGTGGGGGGGGAACTGAACACTGAAGCTTTCTTT.

This sequence joins TRBV7-2 and TRBJ2-1; TRBD1 agrees at 8 bases. Germline CDR1 reads SGHTA; CDR2 reads FQGNSA. J was trimmed by 6 bases and V by 4 bases; bases with no gene match: 5. The CDR3 extends over 14 amino acids. This chain's CDR3 is CASSSYRGSNEQFF. Written as DNA, the CDR3 is TGTGCCAGCAGCTCTTACAGGGGGAGCAATGAGCAGTTCTTC.

The CDR3 region is CASSLGEGGSGANVLTF. CDR3 in DNA: TGTGCCAGCAGCTTAGGTGAGGGCGGGTCTGGGGCCAACGTCCTGACTTTC. The V call is TRBV7-3, the J call TRBJ2-6, with D possibly matching TRBD2 (5 bases). V dropped 2 bases and J dropped 1 base, with 12 bases sitting between them. This CDR3 has 17 residues. In germline, CDR1 is SGHTA, CDR2 FQGTGA.

This chain links TRBV19 with TRBJ1-1; 9 nucleotides match TRBD1. The V segment lost 5 bases and the J segment 6 bases; nucleotides outside the gene matches: 7. Germline-derived CDR1 and CDR2 are LNHDA and SQIVND (reference sequence). CDR3 length equals 14 residues. The CDR3 protein is CASSPGQGQAEAFF. The CDR3 DNA follows: TGTGCCAGTAGTCCGGGACAGGGACAAGCTGAAGCTTTCTTT.

This sequence joins TRBV7-2 and TRBJ1-2; no clear D gene. The CDR3 has 15 residues. Germline CDR1 is SGHTA and CDR2 is FQGNSA. The V gene lost 1 base and the J gene lost 4 bases, with 13 bases spanning the gap. The CDR3 DNA reads as TGTGCCAGCAGCTTAGAGGGAACAAGGATCTATGGCTACACCTTC. Its translation: CASSLEGTRIYGYTF.

The genes are TRBV7-9 and TRBJ1-6; 8 positions agree with TRBD1. J was trimmed by 4 bases and V by 5 bases; bases with no gene match: 4. Per the germline V gene, CDR1 is SEHNR and CDR2 is FQNEAQ (reference sequence). The CDR3 contains 15 residues. DNA of the CDR3: TGTGCCAGCAGCCGACGGGACAGGTATAATTCACCCCTCCACTTT. Its protein product is CASSRRDRYNSPLHF.

This clone was counted once. This chain joins TRBV6-6 and TRBJ2-1; D is uncertain. The V gene lost 6 bases and the J gene lost 3 bases, with 6 bases spanning the gap. In germline, CDR1 is MNHNY, CDR2 SVGAGI (reference sequence). This CDR3 has 12 residues. The CDR3 is CASRPSYNEQFF. The CDR3 DNA reads TGTGCCAGCAGACCAAGCTACAATGAGCAGTTCTTC.

The chain carries TRBV9 and TRBJ1-6; no firm D call. The length of the CDR3 is 13 residues. CDR1 SGDLS and CDR2 YYNGEE come from the germline V gene. The V gene lost 2 bases and the J gene lost 7 bases, with 7 bases spanning the gap. The CDR3 spells CASSVQGNSPLHF. Written as DNA, the CDR3 is TGTGCCAGCAGCGTTCAAGGGAATTCACCCCTCCACTTT.

The genes are TRBV5-1 and TRBJ1-1; 7 bases match TRBD1. The germline V gene has CDR1 SGHRS and CDR2 YFSETQ. The CDR3 covers 14 residues. The junction had 5 bases not matched to a gene; V was cut back by 5 bases and J by 1 base. The CDR3 sequence: CASRGGTANTEAFF. CDR3 DNA: TGCGCCAGCAGGGGTGGGACAGCGAACACTGAAGCTTTCTTT.

This clone was counted between two and nine times. CDR3 in amino acids: CASSPYGTGTDYGYTF. The CDR3 coding sequence is TGTGCCAGCAGCCCCTACGGGACAGGCACTGACTATGGCTACACCTTC. This chain joins TRBV7-6 and TRBJ1-2; 8 nucleotides align to TRBD1. The CDR3 length is 16 residues. From germline, CDR1 is SGHVS and CDR2 FNYEAQ. Trimming at V came to 5 bases and at J to 3 bases, leaving 11 bases not matched to a gene.

The gene calls are TRBV7-9 and TRBJ2-1, with D perhaps being TRBD1 or TRBD2 (6 bases each). Germline V gene data show CDR1 as SEHNR and CDR2 as FQNEAQ (reference sequence). The CDR3 extends over 16 amino acids. Trimming took off 8 bases at V and 2 bases at J, with 19 bases between the two ends. CDR3 amino acids: CASGPEGGSAYNEQFF. DNA of the CDR3: TGTGCCAGCGGACCCGAAGGGGGGTCCGCCTACAATGAGCAGTTCTTC.

A note on this clone: Sequence at one end of the junction differs from germline and may be a read error. This chain uses TRBV5-1 with TRBJ2-5; a weak D match, TRBD1 (6 bases). CDR1 is SGHRS, CDR2 YFSETQ, per germline. The CDR3 length is 13 residues. In DNA form, the CDR3 reads TGCGCCAGCAGCACGCAGGACAGAGAGTCCCAGTACTTC. Protein product: CASSTQDRESQYF.

The chain combines TRBV6-1 with TRBJ1-3; D ambiguous. Germline loops: CDR1 MNHNS, CDR2 SASEGT. V was clipped by 1 base and J by 4 bases, with 14 bases between them. The length of the CDR3 is 16 residues. The CDR3 spells CASSEGQGNWGNTIYF. CDR3 bases: TGTGCCAGCAGTGAAGGACAAGGGAATTGGGGAAACACCATATATTTT.

The V gene is TRBV7-9, the J gene TRBJ2-5; TRBD2 matches 10 bases. This CDR3 is 16 amino acids long. The germline V gene encodes CDR1 SEHNR and CDR2 FQNEAQ (reference sequence). V was pared by 3 bases and J by 2 bases, with 6 bases of the junction left unmatched. The CDR3 DNA follows: TGTGCCAGCAGCTTGGAGGGAGCGGGGGGGCAAGAGACCCAGTACTTC. Its protein is CASSLEGAGGQETQYF. Full variable domain (rest looked up from reference TRBV7-9 and TRBJ2-5): DTGVSQNPRHKITKRGQNVTFRCDPISEHNRLYWYRQTLGQGPEFLTYFQNEAQLEKSRLLSDRFSAERPKGSFSTLEIQRTEQGDSAMYLCASSLEGAGGQETQYFGPGTRLLVL.

This clone was seen a handful of times. This chain uses TRBV5-1 with TRBJ1-3, with D maybe TRBD1 (6 bases). The CDR3 spans 15 residues. V dropped 2 bases and J dropped 3 bases, with 12 bases sitting between them. Germline-derived CDR1 and CDR2 are SGHRS and YFSETQ. The CDR3 loop reads CASSLQGEGGNTIYF. The CDR3 nucleotides are TGCGCCAGCAGCTTACAGGGAGAGGGTGGAAACACCATATATTTT.

This clone showed up just once. The chain couples TRBV19 to TRBJ1-1; TRBD1 matches at 10 bases. Germline V gene lookup returns CDR1 LNHDA and CDR2 SQIVND (reference sequence). V shed 10 bases, J shed 2 bases, and the junction held 10 bases outside the gene matches. The CDR3 runs 15 residues. The CDR3 DNA reads as TGTGCCATCACCTCAGGACAGGGGGGAAACACTGAAGCTTTCTTT. As protein: CAITSGQGGNTEAFF.

CDR3 amino acids: CASSLPTTSRETQYF. CDR3 bases: TGTGCCAGCAGCTTGCCCACGACTAGCCGGGAGACCCAGTACTTC. The V and J genes are TRBV5-4 and TRBJ2-5; 7 positions agree with TRBD2. V shed 1 base and J 5 bases; nucleotides not matched to a gene: 8. The germline CDR1 and CDR2 sequences are SGHNT and YYREEE (reference sequence). This CDR3 region has 15 residues.

V and J are TRBV7-9 and TRBJ1-5; 8 nucleotides match TRBD1. The CDR3 runs to 14 residues. Looked up from germline, CDR1 is SEHNR and CDR2 is FQNEAQ (reference sequence). J was trimmed by 9 bases and V by 7 bases; bases with no gene match: 11. The DNA for the CDR3 is TGTGCCAGCACCAACGGACAGGGCCAAGGGCCCCAGCATTTT. Protein product: CASTNGQGQGPQHF.

This rearrangement joins TRBV11-2 to TRBJ1-4, with 12 positions matching TRBD1. The trim removed 5 bases at V and 8 bases at J, leaving 3 bases unmatched. The CDR3 runs 14 residues. Germline assignment: CDR1 SGHAT and CDR2 FQNNGV. The CDR3 sequence: CASSRDRGREKLFF. CDR3 nucleotide sequence: TGTGCCAGCAGCCGGGACAGGGGGCGAGAAAAACTGTTTTTT.

The chain joins TRBV15 to TRBJ1-5, with D possibly TRBD1 on 5 matching bases. The CDR3 totals 13 residues. V lost 5 bases and J 4 bases, leaving 9 bases between the germline ends. In germline, CDR1 is LNHNV, CDR2 YYDKDF (reference sequence). The CDR3: CATSPPGNQPQHF. Here the CDR3 DNA reads TGTGCCACCAGCCCTCCAGGGAATCAGCCCCAGCATTTT.

This clone was observed a few times. V is TRBV29-1 and J is TRBJ2-7; TRBD1 or TRBD2 may be the D gene (6 bases each). The germline gives CDR1 SQVTM, CDR2 ANQGSEA. V lost 6 bases and J 5 bases, leaving 20 bases between the germline ends. CDR3 length: 14 amino acids. For the CDR3, the DNA is TGCAGCGTGGCGGGACACCCGGCTGGGGACGAGCAGTACTTC. It encodes CSVAGHPAGDEQYF.

V and J are TRBV21-1 and TRBJ2-1; no DNA check was done on the table's D call, TRBD2. TRBV21-1 is a documented pseudogene. The CDR3 runs 13 residues. CDR3 in amino acids: CAGLAGGYNEQFF. CDR3 bases: TGTGCCGGCTTAGCGGGGGGCTACAATGAGCAGTTCTTC.

This clone was detected once. The gene calls are TRBV11-2 and TRBJ1-2, with D maybe TRBD1 (5 bases). With 7 bases removed from V and 4 bases from J, the gap between germline ends came to 13 bases. The germline V gene encodes CDR1 SGHAT and CDR2 FQNNGV. The CDR3 runs 13 residues. This CDR3 reads CASTLSQGYGYTF. CDR3 bases: TGTGCCAGCACCCTTAGCCAGGGCTATGGCTACACCTTC.

J is TRBJ1-6 and V is TRBV19, with 7 positions matching TRBD1. Germline values: CDR1 LNHDA, CDR2 SQIVND (reference sequence). The CDR3 contains 15 residues. The trim removed 1 base at V and 7 bases at J, leaving 4 bases unmatched. CDR3 amino acids: CASSIAQGTNSPLHF. The CDR3 nucleotides read TGTGCCAGTAGTATAGCACAGGGGACGAATTCACCCCTCCACTTT. Full variable domain (rest looked up from reference TRBV19 and TRBJ1-6): DGGITQSPKYLFRKEGQNVTLSCEQNLNHDAMYWYRQDPGQGLRLIYYSQIVNDFQKGDIAEGYSVSREKKESFPLTVTSAQKNPTAFYLCASSIAQGTNSPLHFGNGTRLTVT.

Turning to this clone: In the same sample, other DNA sequences code for this CDR3. The chain recombines TRBV19 with TRBJ1-1; the D gene is possibly TRBD1 (5 bases). This CDR3 spans 13 amino acids. The germline V gene encodes CDR1 LNHDA and CDR2 SQIVND (reference sequence). Trimming took off 2 bases at V and 2 bases at J, with 6 bases between the two ends. The CDR3 DNA sequence: TGTGCCAGTAGTATACAGGGAAACACTGAAGCTTTCTTT. This translates into CASSIQGNTEAFF.

V usage is TRBV6-1 and J usage is TRBJ2-3; 13 bases are shared with TRBD2. Trimming at V came to 4 bases and at J to 1 base, leaving 5 bases not matched to a gene. Germline lookup yields CDR1 MNHNS and CDR2 SASEGT. The CDR3 extends over 17 amino acids. The CDR3 sequence is CASSASGTSGGTDTQYF. CDR3 bases: TGTGCCAGCAGTGCCTCCGGGACTAGCGGGGGCACAGATACGCAGTATTTT.

The chain joins TRBV3-1 (or the pseudogene TRBV3-2) to TRBJ2-7; D assignment may be TRBD1 or TRBD2 (5 bases each). V gave up 0 bases and J gave up 1 base, with 13 bases separating them. The CDR3 is 16 residues long. Germline assignment: CDR1 LGHDT and CDR2 YNNKEL (reference sequence). This CDR3 reads CASSQDPGRGSYEQYF. The CDR3 DNA is TGTGCCAGCAGCCAAGACCCAGGGCGAGGGTCCTACGAGCAGTACTTC.

V and J are TRBV9 and TRBJ2-6; 14 nucleotides agree with TRBD2. The V and J ends lost 5 bases and 0 bases, in that order; junction bases with no gene match: 13. Looked up from germline, CDR1 is SGDLS and CDR2 is YYNGEE. This CDR3 region has 21 residues. CDR3 DNA: TGTGCCAGCAGAAAAACCCCGGGACTAGCGGGGGAACCCTCTGGGGCCAACGTCCTGACTTTC. Protein sequence: CASRKTPGLAGEPSGANVLTF.

The rearrangement links TRBV2 to TRBJ2-1, with D possibly matching TRBD1 (5 bases). Trimming removed 7 bases at V and 7 bases at J, with 14 bases between. The CDR3 covers 13 residues. CDR1 SNHLY and CDR2 FYNNEI come from the germline V gene. CDR3 coding DNA: TGTGCCAGCAAGGGGCTAGGCGGTAATGAGCAGTTCTTC. As protein: CASKGLGGNEQFF.